The 21 T cell receptor beta chains given below trace back to one sample, sequenced in a study of blood T cells in healthy people across ages. Using a J-beta primer mix together with a sample-barcoded 5' primer, a second PCR was run for about 6 to 11 cycles. TCRdb processed the 5' RACE reads anew with MiXCR; each CDR3 protein has one entry. The sample consists of about 1.5 million distinct CDR3 sequences, approximately 43% of them appearing once. The sequenced sample consisted of blood. All receptors derive from a woman in her late teens or twenties in good health.

In its sample, this clonotype was seen many times. V usage is TRBV10-3 and J usage is TRBJ2-2; D call uncertain. Germline V lookup: CDR1 ENHRY, CDR2 SYGVKD. V lost 5 bases and J 3 bases, leaving 13 bases between the germline ends. CDR3 length equals 15 residues. The DNA for the CDR3 is TGTGCCATCAGTACCGGCCAAACGGACACCGGGGAGCTGTTTTTT. It yields the protein CAISTGQTDTGELFF.

The rearrangement links TRBV29-1 to TRBJ2-7, with TRBD1 matching 9 bases. Germline loops: CDR1 SQVTM, CDR2 ANQGSEA. The CDR3 sequence is 13 residues long. V lost 4 bases to trimming and J lost 2 bases; unmatched junction nucleotides: 3. The CDR3 DNA is TGCAGCGTTGCCCGGGACAGGGCCTACGAGCAGTACTTC. This encodes CSVARDRAYEQYF.

This chain uses TRBV4-2 with TRBJ2-1; D is perhaps TRBD2 (5 bases). Near its end, the DNA agrees better with TRBJ2-7, so the J call may be wrong. This CDR3 spans 16 amino acids. Germline lookup yields CDR1 LGHNA and CDR2 YNFKEQ. CDR3 loop: CASSQGRVSSYNEQYF. The CDR3 DNA reads as TGTGCCAGCAGCCAAGGGCGGGTGAGCTCCTACAATGAGCAGTACTTC.

The V gene is TRBV19, the J gene TRBJ1-1, with TRBD1 matching 7 bases. V trimming: 10 bases; J trimming: 7 bases; junction bases outside the gene matches: 6. The CDR3 extends over 11 amino acids. Germline V gives CDR1 LNHDA, CDR2 SQIVND (reference sequence). Written as DNA, the CDR3 is TGTGCCATCTGTGCAGGGGGTGAAGCTTTCTTT. Translation: CAICAGGEAFF.

CDR3: CASSRVTGGSYNSPLHF. The CDR3 coding sequence is TGTGCCAGCAGCCGAGTTACAGGGGGCAGCTATAATTCACCCCTCCACTTT. The chain combines TRBV5-6 with TRBJ1-6; TRBD1 matches at 9 bases. The V gene end was trimmed by 4 bases and the J gene end by 3 bases; junction bases not matched to a gene: 8. This CDR3 contains 17 residues. Germline values: CDR1 SGHDT, CDR2 YYEEEE.

This sequence joins TRBV27 and TRBJ1-5; no firm D call. Germline V gene lookup returns CDR1 MNHEY and CDR2 SMNVEV (reference sequence). Between the trimmed V and J ends, which lost 5 bases and 5 bases, there was a span of 16 bases. The CDR3 loop spans 15 amino acids. The DNA of the CDR3 is TGTGCCAGCAGTGGGCGGAGCAGTGGGGATCAGCCCCAGCATTTT. Protein product: CASSGRSSGDQPQHF.

The chain recombines TRBV7-2 with TRBJ2-5; weak D call: TRBD1 (6 bases). In germline, CDR1 is SGHTA, CDR2 FQGNSA. V dropped 7 bases and J dropped 11 bases, with 32 bases sitting between them. The CDR3 has 17 amino acids. The CDR3 sequence is CASTQALGQSVFNEQYF. CDR3 coding DNA: TGTGCCAGCACCCAGGCCCTCGGACAGTCTGTGTTCAATGAGCAGTACTTC. The full variable domain, in which reference TRBV7-2 and TRBJ2-5 provide the parts outside the CDR3, is GAGVSQSPSNKVTEKGKDVELRCDPISGHTALYWYRQSLGQGLEFLIYFQGNSAPDKSGLPSDRFSAERTGGSVSTLTIQRTQQEDSAVYLCASTQALGQSVFNEQYFGPGTRLLVL.

Details on this clonotype: The junction and the germline gene differ at one end; a read error may be behind it. The chain has TRBV5-1 and TRBJ2-5; D remains ambiguous. Germline CDR1 SGHRS, CDR2 YFSETQ. This CDR3 comprises 14 residues. The chain's CDR3 is CASSLARPQATQYF. CDR3 nucleotide sequence: TGCGCCAGCAGCTTGGCCAGGCCCCAAGCGACCCAGTACTTC.

This clonotype has just a few counts. The chain couples TRBV12-3 or TRBV12-4 to TRBJ1-1; D gene uncertain. CDR3 length: 14 residues. Trimming stripped 4 bases from V and 0 bases from J, with 9 bases between. CDR3: CASSSMRVNTEAFF. For the CDR3, the DNA is TGTGCCAGCAGTTCCATGCGGGTGAACACTGAAGCTTTCTTT.

The chain combines TRBV5-6 with TRBJ1-2; 11 bases map to TRBD1. Germline V gene sequence: CDR1 SGHDT, CDR2 YYEEEE. The V gene end was trimmed by 4 bases and the J gene end by 6 bases; junction bases not matched to a gene: 8. This CDR3 contains 15 residues. The CDR3 coding sequence is TGTGCCAGCAGCCCCCCGGGACAGGGGGACCATGGCTACACCTTC. Translation gives CASSPPGQGDHGYTF.

The rearrangement uses TRBV29-1 and TRBJ2-2; D remains ambiguous. Germline V lookup: CDR1 SQVTM, CDR2 ANQGSEA. CDR3 length equals 14 residues. CDR3 loop: CSVETGPNTGELFF. The CDR3 DNA reads as TGCAGTGTGGAGACCGGACCCAACACCGGGGAGCTGTTTTTT.

This clonotype was seen more than once but under ten times. The chain is built from TRBV9 and TRBJ2-3; TRBD1 might be the D (5 bases). Germline CDR1 reads SGDLS; CDR2 reads YYNGEE. CDR3 length: 15 amino acids. Trimming took off 4 bases at V and 2 bases at J, with 14 bases between the two ends. CDR3 nucleotides: TGTGCCAGCAGCTACAGGCACCGGTACACAGATACGCAGTATTTT. It specifies CASSYRHRYTDTQYF.

This clonotype was seen ten or more times. The CDR3 DNA is TGTGCCAGCAGCCCGTCCCTAGGCAGCAATCAGCCCCAGCATTTT. It is translated as CASSPSLGSNQPQHF. The chain recombines TRBV5-6 with TRBJ1-5; D is ambiguous. This CDR3 is 15 amino acids long. From germline, CDR1 is SGHDT and CDR2 YYEEEE. V shed 4 bases and J shed 1 base, with 12 bases lying between them.

This clonotype turned up a few times. The chain recombines TRBV7-2 with TRBJ2-4, with 11 nucleotides matching TRBD2. Trimming at V came to 2 bases and at J to 0 bases, leaving 3 bases not matched to a gene. In germline, CDR1 is SGHTA, CDR2 FQGNSA. CDR3 size: 17 residues. Here the CDR3 reads CASSLLAGGVAKNIQYF. CDR3 sequence (DNA): TGTGCCAGCAGCTTACTAGCGGGGGGCGTAGCCAAAAACATTCAGTACTTC.

This clonotype appeared a single time. The J gene is TRBJ2-4, the V gene TRBV20-1; 8 bases agree with TRBD1. The end of the DNA is better explained by TRBJ2-7, so the J call may be wrong. This CDR3 region has 14 residues. CDR1 is DFQATT, CDR2 SNEGSKA, per germline (reference sequence). The CDR3 bases are TGCAGTGCCGAGTACCGGGCAGGGGGCAACGAGCAGTACTTC. This encodes CSAEYRAGGNEQYF.

This sequence joins TRBV10-3 and TRBJ2-3; the D is unclear. This CDR3 spans 11 amino acids. Trimming left V 11 bases short and J 7 bases short, with 13 bases between. Germline CDR1 ENHRY, CDR2 SYGVKD. In DNA form, the CDR3 reads TGTGCCGCGTCCCAGGACCATACGCAGTATTTT. This translates into CAASQDHTQYF.

The chain couples TRBV4-1 to TRBJ2-5; D may correspond to TRBD1 or TRBD2 (5 bases each). Germline CDR1 and CDR2: MGHRA and YSYEKL. This CDR3 has 15 amino acids. Trimming cost V 1 base and J 5 bases, with 14 bases left between them. The CDR3 DNA is TGCGCCAGCAGCCAAGTACCGGGGCTCAGGGAGACCCAGTACTTC. It codes for CASSQVPGLRETQYF.

This chain joins TRBV12-5 and TRBJ2-1; TRBD2 agrees at 7 bases. This CDR3 comprises 19 residues. The J segment lost 1 base and the V segment lost 0 bases, leaving 12 bases of the junction unmatched. From germline, CDR1 is LGHNT and CDR2 FRNRAP. This CDR3 is CASGLVPGLAGESYNEQFF. CDR3 bases: TGTGCTAGTGGTTTGGTACCGGGACTGGCGGGAGAATCCTACAATGAGCAGTTCTTC.

This clonotype showed up just a few times. The gene calls are TRBV7-8 and TRBJ2-1; D may be TRBD2 (6 bases). The CDR3 loop spans 16 amino acids. Germline CDR1 reads SGHVS; CDR2 reads FQNEAQ. Between the trimmed V and J ends, which lost 4 bases and 1 base, there was a span of 14 bases. The CDR3 protein is CASSYGGGASYNEQFF. CDR3 bases: TGTGCCAGCAGCTACGGCGGCGGGGCGTCCTACAATGAGCAGTTCTTC.

Only a few counts were recorded for this clonotype. CDR3 sequence: CASSPRTVGLDTQYF. The CDR3 DNA follows: TGTGCCAGCAGCCCGAGGACAGTAGGATTAGATACGCAGTATTTT. The chain recombines TRBV7-9 with TRBJ2-3; possible D gene TRBD1, 6 bases. This CDR3 contains 15 residues. Deletions cut 5 bases from V and 5 bases from J, with 17 bases between. Per the germline V gene, CDR1 is SEHNR and CDR2 is FQNEAQ (reference sequence).

The V gene is TRBV6-6, the J gene TRBJ2-3, with D hard to call. This CDR3 is 15 amino acids long. Germline V CDR1 and CDR2: MNHNY, SVGAGI (reference sequence). V dropped 6 bases and J dropped 2 bases, with 15 bases sitting between them. CDR3 protein: CASRDPRLNTDTQYF. The CDR3 DNA is TGTGCCAGCAGAGACCCCAGGCTAAACACAGATACGCAGTATTTT.